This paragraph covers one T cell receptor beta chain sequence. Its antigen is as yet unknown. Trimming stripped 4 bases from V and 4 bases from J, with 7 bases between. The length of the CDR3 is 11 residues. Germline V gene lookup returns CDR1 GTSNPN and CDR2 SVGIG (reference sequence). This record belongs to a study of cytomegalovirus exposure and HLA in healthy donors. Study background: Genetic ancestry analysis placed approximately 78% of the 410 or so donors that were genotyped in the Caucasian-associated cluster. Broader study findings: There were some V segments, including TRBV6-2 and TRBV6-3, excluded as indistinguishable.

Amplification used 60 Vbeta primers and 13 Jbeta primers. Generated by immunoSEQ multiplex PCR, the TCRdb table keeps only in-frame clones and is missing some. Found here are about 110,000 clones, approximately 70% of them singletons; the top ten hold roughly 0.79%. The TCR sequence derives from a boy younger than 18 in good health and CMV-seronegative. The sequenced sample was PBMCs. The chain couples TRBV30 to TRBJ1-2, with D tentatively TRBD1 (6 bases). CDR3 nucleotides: TGTGCCTGGAACAGGGCCTATGGCTACACCTTC. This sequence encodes CAWNRAYGYTF.